The 25 T cell receptor beta chains given below trace back to one sample, sequenced in a study of T cells in Graves' hyperthyroidism and ophthalmopathy. From RNA transcripts, TCR beta CDR3 regions were amplified. RT-PCR in the first round (using the HTBI primer set) targeted the TCR CDR3. TCRdb used MiXCR to reprocess the multiplex PCR reads, holding one entry per CDR3 protein. The sample has around 580,000 distinct CDR3 sequences, roughly 50% seen once; the top ten hold roughly 8.2%. Sample: peripheral blood or thyroid tissue (not recorded which). These receptors were taken from a woman between 18 and 29 years old with Graves' hyperthyroidism.

The V and J genes are TRBV7-3 and TRBJ2-2; no clear D. The CDR3 has 14 amino acids. Germline-derived CDR1 and CDR2 are SGHTA and FQGTGA. Trimming removed 6 bases at V and 7 bases at J, with 15 bases between. The CDR3 DNA is TGTGCCAGCAGTTACTCGAGGTCTAGCGGGGAGCTGTTTTTT. It codes for CASSYSRSSGELFF.

This clonotype appeared many times. J is TRBJ1-5 and V is TRBV6-1, with no clear D. This CDR3 comprises 14 residues. Trimming pared 0 bases from V and 6 bases from J, leaving 9 bases between. Germline lookup yields CDR1 MNHNS and CDR2 SASEGT. CDR3 DNA sequence: TGTGCCAGCAGTGAAGCTTTGGGCCGTCAGCCCCAGCATTTT. Its translation: CASSEALGRQPQHF.

In its sample, this clonotype was seen once. The V call is TRBV11-2, the J call TRBJ1-2; 8 bases are a match to TRBD1. The CDR3 is made up of 14 amino acids. CDR1 SGHAT and CDR2 FQNNGV come from the germline V gene. V shed 3 bases, J shed 7 bases, and the junction held 7 bases outside the gene matches. CDR3 sequence: CASSFEQGVIGYTF. In DNA, the CDR3 is TGTGCCAGCAGCTTCGAACAGGGGGTGATTGGCTACACCTTC.

V and J are TRBV7-9 and TRBJ2-5, with 9 bases aligning to TRBD2. The V and J ends lost 4 bases and 7 bases, in that order; junction bases with no gene match: 10. CDR1 and CDR2 (germline): SEHNR, FQNEAQ (reference sequence). This CDR3 has 15 residues. CDR3: CASSYSGSGLGTQYF. CDR3 DNA sequence: TGTGCCAGCAGCTATAGCGGGAGTGGGCTGGGGACCCAGTACTTC.

The chain recombines TRBV25-1 with TRBJ1-2, with 8 nucleotides matching TRBD1. The CDR3 extends over 16 amino acids. J gave up 4 bases and V 10 bases, and 17 bases lay outside the gene matches. The germline gives CDR1 MGHDK, CDR2 SYGVNS. This CDR3 reads CANSKDNRGKVYGYTF. CDR3 in DNA: TGTGCCAACTCAAAAGACAACAGGGGGAAAGTCTATGGCTACACCTTC.

This rearrangement joins TRBV2 to TRBJ2-3; the D gene is possibly TRBD1 (5 bases). The germline V gene has CDR1 SNHLY and CDR2 FYNNEI. The V end lost 4 bases, the J end lost 1 base, and 15 bases lay between the germline ends. This CDR3 has 16 amino acids. The CDR3 protein is CASSAQGNGGTDTQYF. The CDR3 region has the DNA TGTGCCAGCAGTGCGCAGGGTAATGGAGGCACAGATACGCAGTATTTT.

The chain carries TRBV7-3 and TRBJ2-3, with D uncertain. The CDR3 length is 15 residues. Trimming shortened V by 1 base and J by 1 base, and 9 bases separated the two germline ends. CDR1 and CDR2 (germline): SGHTA, FQGTGA. The CDR3 bases are TGTGCCAGCAGCTTAAGCAGAGAACGCACAGATACGCAGTATTTT. Translated, it gives CASSLSRERTDTQYF.

The J gene is TRBJ1-3, the V gene TRBV19; D call uncertain. V gave up 5 bases and J gave up 0 bases, with 14 bases separating them. CDR1 and CDR2 from the germline V gene are LNHDA and SQIVND (reference sequence). There are 16 residues in the CDR3. This chain's CDR3 is CASSGSSGSSGNTIYF. The CDR3 region has the DNA TGTGCCAGTAGTGGCTCTAGCGGGTCCTCTGGAAACACCATATATTTT.

The chain has TRBV2 and TRBJ2-7, with 8 bases identical to TRBD1. Trimming cost V 6 bases and J 2 bases; bases outside gene matches: 6. Germline CDR1 is SNHLY and CDR2 is FYNNEI. The CDR3 covers 14 residues. In nucleotides, the CDR3 is TGTGCCAGCAGACAGACAGGGGATCCCTACGAGCAGTACTTC. This sequence encodes CASRQTGDPYEQYF.

The rearrangement uses TRBV18 and TRBJ2-7; tentatively, D is TRBD1 (5 bases). The germline gives CDR1 KGHSH, CDR2 LQKENI. The CDR3 is made up of 13 amino acids. V gave up 2 bases and J gave up 3 bases, with 8 bases separating them. CDR3 bases: TGTGCCAGCTCACCAGAGACAGACTACGAGCAGTACTTC. Translated: CASSPETDYEQYF.

A word on this clonotype: The junction and the germline gene differ at one end; a read error may be behind it. V and J are TRBV10-3 and TRBJ2-3; possible D gene TRBD1, 6 bases. The CDR3 contains 12 residues. Germline-derived CDR1 and CDR2 are ENHRY and SYGVKD. CDR3 in amino acids: CAVSEGADTQYF. CDR3 sequence (DNA): TGTGCCGTCAGTGAGGGGGCAGATACGCAGTATTTT.

This clonotype was observed at least ten times. V gene TRBV5-5 combines with J gene TRBJ2-5; D unresolved. V shed 4 bases and J shed 5 bases, with 15 bases lying between them. This CDR3 comprises 14 residues. Per germline, CDR1 SGHKS and CDR2 YYEKEE (reference sequence). CDR3 DNA: TGTGCCAGCAGCCCGGCCGGTATGGGGGAGACCCAGTACTTC. Amino acid sequence: CASSPAGMGETQYF.

Note on this clonotype: This may come from a read error, since a much larger clone is one base off. The chain recombines TRBV7-3 with TRBJ2-5, with D perhaps TRBD1 (6 bases). Germline V lookup: CDR1 SGHTA, CDR2 FQGTGA. The CDR3 has 14 amino acids. The CDR3 DNA reads TGCGCCAGCAGCCAGGGGCTTGGGCAAGAGACCCAGTGCTTC. Protein product: CASSQGLGQETQCF.

The chain is built from TRBV27 and TRBJ2-6; D might be TRBD1 (6 bases). Germline values: CDR1 MNHEY, CDR2 SMNVEV (reference sequence). V was shortened by 5 bases and J by 0 bases, with 20 bases between the two germline ends. The CDR3 loop spans 19 amino acids. The CDR3: CASSPRLRDIASGANVLTF. For the CDR3, the DNA is TGTGCCAGCAGTCCACGTTTACGGGACATCGCCTCTGGGGCCAACGTCCTGACTTTC.

CDR3 protein: CASSVRDRGNSPLHF. The CDR3 DNA sequence: TGTGCCAGCAGCGTCCGGGACAGGGGAAATTCACCCCTCCACTTT. The rearrangement links TRBV7-2 to TRBJ1-6; 10 nucleotides align to TRBD1. Germline V lookup: CDR1 SGHTA, CDR2 FQGNSA. The V gene end was trimmed by 5 bases and the J gene end by 7 bases; junction bases not matched to a gene: 5. This CDR3 contains 15 residues.

This rearrangement joins TRBV5-1 to TRBJ2-5, with a weak D call TRBD1 (6 bases). V was cut by 1 base and J by 4 bases, with 11 bases left in between. Germline-derived CDR1 and CDR2 are SGHRS and YFSETQ. The CDR3 is 14 residues long. As DNA, the CDR3 is TGCGCCAGCAGCTTGAGGGCAGGGGCAGAGACCCAGTACTTC. As protein: CASSLRAGAETQYF.

This clonotype was seen ten or more times. The chain has TRBV20-1 and TRBJ2-1; D is undetermined. Germline assignment: CDR1 DFQATT and CDR2 SNEGSKA (reference sequence). Deletions cut 3 bases from V and 0 bases from J, with 9 bases between. This CDR3 contains 14 residues. The CDR3 sequence: CSARGESSYNEQFF. Written as DNA, the CDR3 is TGCAGTGCTAGGGGCGAGAGCTCCTACAATGAGCAGTTCTTC.

This clonotype has a count of ten or more. The chain is built from TRBV12-3 or TRBV12-4 and TRBJ1-3, with TRBD1 as a possible D gene (6 bases). V was pared by 4 bases and J by 7 bases, with 14 bases between. The length of the CDR3 is 14 residues. The CDR3 is CASSWRGNKNTIYF. The CDR3 DNA reads TGTGCCAGCAGTTGGAGGGGGAATAAGAACACCATATATTTT.

The V and J genes are TRBV7-9 and TRBJ2-1, with 8 nucleotides matching TRBD2. Trimming at V came to 7 bases and at J to 7 bases, leaving 12 bases not matched to a gene. From germline, CDR1 is SEHNR and CDR2 FQNEAQ (reference sequence). This CDR3 spans 15 amino acids. CDR3 DNA: TGTGCCAGCACTGGAACTAGCGGCAACCTTAATGAGCAGTTCTTC. This sequence encodes CASTGTSGNLNEQFF.

The chain carries TRBV29-1 and TRBJ1-5; D is perhaps TRBD1 (5 bases). Trimming stripped 4 bases from V and 11 bases from J, with 18 bases between. In germline, CDR1 is SQVTM, CDR2 ANQGSEA. This CDR3 is built from 13 residues. CDR3 amino acids: CSVGGLGQETQHF. The CDR3 DNA reads TGCAGCGTTGGGGGACTAGGGCAAGAGACCCAGCATTTT.

This clonotype has at least ten counts. The rearrangement links TRBV9 to TRBJ1-2; the D gene is possibly TRBD1 (5 bases). Germline lookup yields CDR1 SGDLS and CDR2 YYNGEE. The CDR3 spans 14 residues. Trimming shortened V by 4 bases and J by 7 bases, and 17 bases separated the two germline ends. The CDR3 coding sequence is TGTGCCAGCAGCTCGGAGTGGGGCGGAGGTGGCTACACCTTC. It is translated as CASSSEWGGGGYTF.

The chain is built from TRBV7-7 and TRBJ2-3, with 9 bases matching TRBD2. Germline V gene lookup returns CDR1 SSHAT and CDR2 FNYEAQ (reference sequence). With 2 bases clipped from V and 5 bases from J, the junction kept 5 bases outside the gene matches. The CDR3 length is 15 residues. The chain's CDR3 is CASSLLGLAKDTQYF. The CDR3, as DNA: TGTGCCAGCAGCTTACTAGGACTAGCGAAAGATACGCAGTATTTT.

This clonotype was seen many times. The rearrangement links TRBV11-2 to TRBJ2-7, with TRBD2 identical over 7 bases. Germline values: CDR1 SGHAT, CDR2 FQNNGV. The trim removed 1 base at V and 5 bases at J, leaving 5 bases unmatched. This CDR3 spans 14 amino acids. The CDR3 DNA is TGTGCCAGCAGCTTAGGGGGAGGGACCCACGAGCAGTACTTC. Translation gives CASSLGGGTHEQYF.

This sequence joins TRBV7-2 and TRBJ1-1; D ambiguous. Germline lookup yields CDR1 SGHTA and CDR2 FQGNSA. This CDR3 comprises 15 residues. V was clipped by 2 bases and J by 1 base, with 11 bases between them. CDR3 coding DNA: TGTGCCAGCAGCTTAAGCGGACGGGAGAACACTGAAGCTTTCTTT. Translating it yields CASSLSGRENTEAFF.

The chain uses TRBV5-1 and TRBJ2-5, with D possibly matching TRBD1 (6 bases). The CDR3 sequence is 14 residues long. Germline V gene data show CDR1 as SGHRS and CDR2 as YFSETQ. V was clipped by 1 base and J by 5 bases, with 12 bases between them. The CDR3 DNA follows: TGCGCCAGCAGCTTGAGAGCGAGGGGGGAGACCCAGTACTTC. This translates into CASSLRARGETQYF. Combining the CDR3 with reference TRBV5-1 and TRBJ2-5 gives the whole variable domain KAGVTQTPRYLIKTRGQQVTLSCSPISGHRSVSWYQQTPGQGLQFLFEYFSETQRNKGNFPGRFSGRQFSNSRSEMNVSTLELGDSALYLCASSLRARGETQYFGPGTRLLVL.